This T cell receptor beta chain was captured by sequencing in a study of shared clonotypes between healthy human individuals. Notes on the study in general: The study found lower generation probabilities in non-shared clonotypes than in those shared by all four donors.

For this clone: The target antigen is unknown.

Generated by immunoSEQ multiplex PCR, the TCRdb table keeps only in-frame clones and is missing some. This table has 2 million to 3 million clones, 93% appearing once. CDR3 length equals 20 residues. The V end was cut by 6 bases, the J end by 1 base, with 26 bases between. CDR1 SGHRS and CDR2 YFSETQ come from the germline V gene. The sequenced material came from naive CD4+ T cells from PBMCs. Documented subset: CD45RA+ positively selected. The chain recombines TRBV5-1 with TRBJ2-6; D is perhaps TRBD1 or TRBD2 (6 bases each). This sequence was found in a man aged 18 to 30 in good health. Some clones in this sample may be carry-over from other donors' samples. The chain's CDR3 is CASIQWGLAQGGSGANVLTF. CDR3 in DNA: TGCGCCAGCATTCAGTGGGGGCTAGCTCAGGGAGGATCTGGGGCCAACGTCCTGACTTTC.